The 30 T cell receptor beta chains given below trace back to one sample, sequenced in a study of T cell responses to AZD1222 COVID-19 vaccine. The data were produced by immunoSEQ multiplex PCR, yet TCRdb's version contains in-frame clones alone and is incomplete. In the table there are fewer than 85,000 clones, roughly nine tenths of which are singletons. Sequencing used peripheral blood, obtained on day 0 of AZD1222 vaccination. These receptors originate from an adult in good health.

The chain couples TRBV5-1 to TRBJ2-1; unclear D gene. The V gene's germline CDR1 is SGHRS and CDR2 YFSETQ. V lost 0 bases, J lost 4 bases, and 5 bases lay in between. This CDR3 has 13 residues. In DNA, the CDR3 is TGCGCCAGCAGCTTGGGGCCGTACAATGAGCAGTTCTTC. It encodes CASSLGPYNEQFF.

This chain uses TRBV27 with TRBJ2-6; no clear D. Trimming removed 5 bases from V and 1 base from J, with 9 bases in between. The CDR3 runs to 15 residues. In germline, CDR1 is MNHEY, CDR2 SMNVEV (reference sequence). CDR3 nucleotides: TGTGCCAGCAGTACAACTTATTCTGGGGCCAACGTCCTGACTTTC. Residues: CASSTTYSGANVLTF.

The chain is built from TRBV5-6 and TRBJ1-6; TRBD1 agrees at 8 bases. Germline V lookup: CDR1 SGHDT, CDR2 YYEEEE. With 6 bases clipped from V and 6 bases from J, the junction kept 11 bases outside the gene matches. There are 16 residues in the CDR3. As DNA, the CDR3 is TGTGCCAGCACCTCACGCAGGGGACAGGTTAATTCACCCCTCCACTTT. Its translation: CASTSRRGQVNSPLHF.

This sequence joins TRBV28 and TRBJ1-6; 8 nucleotides match TRBD1. CDR3 length equals 13 residues. Germline values: CDR1 MDHEN, CDR2 SYDVKM. With 8 bases clipped from V and 6 bases from J, the junction kept 3 bases outside the gene matches. The DNA of the CDR3 is TGTGCCAGCCAGGGGGCAGGTAATTCACCCCTCCACTTT. This sequence encodes CASQGAGNSPLHF. The entire variable domain, with the rest obtained from reference TRBV28 and TRBJ1-6, is as follows: DVKVTQSSRYLVKRTGEKVFLECVQDMDHENMFWYRQDPGLGLRLIYFSYDVKMKEKGDIPEGYSVSREKKERFSLILESASTNQTSMYLCASQGAGNSPLHFGNGTRLTVT.

V and J are TRBV5-8 and TRBJ2-3; D is uncertain. Germline CDR1 SGHTS, CDR2 YDEGEE. V was shortened by 0 bases and J by 3 bases, with 8 bases between the two germline ends. This CDR3 region has 14 residues. In nucleotides, the CDR3 is TGTGCCAGCAGCTTGGGGTCAGGTACAGATACGCAGTATTTT. It specifies CASSLGSGTDTQYF.

This clone was found many times. The chain combines TRBV9 with TRBJ2-3, with TRBD2 as a possible D gene (6 bases). The germline gives CDR1 SGDLS, CDR2 YYNGEE. Between the trimmed V and J ends, which lost 4 bases and 5 bases, there was a span of 23 bases. CDR3 length: 17 amino acids. Written as DNA, the CDR3 is TGTGCCAGCAGCCCTCCGCGATCGGGGGTAGTAGAAGATACGCAGTATTTT. It is translated as CASSPPRSGVVEDTQYF.

V gene TRBV6-2 or TRBV6-3 combines with J gene TRBJ2-7; TRBD2 is a possible D gene (6 bases). CDR3 size: 14 residues. Between the trimmed V and J ends, which lost 5 bases and 7 bases, there was a span of 18 bases. Germline V gene data show CDR1 as MNHEY and CDR2 as SVGEGT. CDR3 bases: TGTGCCAGCAGTCCCGCCGCCGGGAGTCGTGAGCAGTACTTC. Residues: CASSPAAGSREQYF.

This chain's CDR3 is CATSDRNNEQFF. The CDR3 DNA sequence: TGTGCCACCAGTGATCGCAACAATGAGCAGTTCTTC. The rearrangement uses TRBV24-1 and TRBJ2-1; D call uncertain. Between the trimmed V and J ends, which lost 3 bases and 5 bases, there was a span of 4 bases. Germline lookup yields CDR1 KGHDR and CDR2 SFDVKD. The CDR3 consists of 12 residues.

The rearrangement uses TRBV7-9 and TRBJ1-1; D is ambiguous. The CDR3 consists of 13 residues. Looked up from germline, CDR1 is SEHNR and CDR2 is FQNEAQ (reference sequence). Trimming pared 4 bases from V and 5 bases from J, leaving 11 bases between. The CDR3 nucleotides are TGTGCCAGCAGCTACGAGGGAAGAACTGAAGCTTTCTTT. This codes for CASSYEGRTEAFF.

The chain employs TRBV28 and TRBJ2-1; D uncertain. Germline loops: CDR1 MDHEN, CDR2 SYDVKM. The CDR3 is 12 amino acids. Between the trimmed V and J ends, which lost 6 bases and 4 bases, there was a span of 7 bases. The CDR3 DNA is TGTGCCAGCAGCCGTGGTTACAATGAGCAGTTCTTC. This translates into CASSRGYNEQFF.

The rearrangement uses TRBV28 and TRBJ1-2; 9 bases are shared with TRBD1. The CDR3 length is 15 residues. Looked up from germline, CDR1 is MDHEN and CDR2 is SYDVKM. V was pared by 3 bases and J by 7 bases, with 9 bases of the junction left unmatched. CDR3 in DNA: TGTGCCAGCAGTTTGAGGAACAGGGGGCAAGGTGGCTACACCTTC. Translating it yields CASSLRNRGQGGYTF.

This clone showed up just a few times. The identical CDR3 is also encoded by other nucleotide sequences in the sample. The CDR3 sequence is CASSPQREVYEQYF. The CDR3 coding sequence is TGTGCCAGCTCACCCCAGCGGGAGGTGTACGAGCAGTACTTC. The chain employs TRBV18 and TRBJ2-7; 9 positions match TRBD2. The CDR3 spans 14 residues. The V and J ends lost 3 bases and 4 bases, in that order; junction bases with no gene match: 4. Germline lookup yields CDR1 KGHSH and CDR2 LQKENI.

The rearrangement links TRBV5-4 to TRBJ2-1, with D possibly matching TRBD1 (6 bases). Germline V gene data show CDR1 as SGHNT and CDR2 as YYREEE (reference sequence). The V gene lost 1 base and the J gene lost 7 bases, with 9 bases spanning the gap. The length of the CDR3 is 13 residues. The CDR3: CASSLTGKNEQFF. CDR3 bases: TGTGCCAGCAGCTTGACAGGGAAGAATGAGCAGTTCTTC.

V and J are TRBV6-5 and TRBJ2-3; TRBD2 is a possible D gene (5 bases). The ends were cut back, 5 bases at V and 0 bases at J, with 9 bases in the middle. The germline V gene has CDR1 MNHEY and CDR2 SVGAGI. The CDR3 loop spans 14 amino acids. The CDR3 protein is CASSRTQSTDTQYF. The CDR3 region has the DNA TGTGCCAGCAGTCGGACTCAGAGCACAGATACGCAGTATTTT.

The chain uses TRBV19 and TRBJ1-2, with 7 positions matching TRBD1. J was trimmed by 7 bases and V by 8 bases; bases with no gene match: 10. The CDR3 totals 13 residues. The germline V gene encodes CDR1 LNHDA and CDR2 SQIVND (reference sequence). The DNA of the CDR3 is TGTGCCAGTGGGGGAACAGGGGTCTCTGGCTACACCTTC. Amino acid sequence: CASGGTGVSGYTF. The full variable domain, with the rest looked up from reference TRBV19 and TRBJ1-2, is DGGITQSPKYLFRKEGQNVTLSCEQNLNHDAMYWYRQDPGQGLRLIYYSQIVNDFQKGDIAEGYSVSREKKESFPLTVTSAQKNPTAFYLCASGGTGVSGYTFGSGTRLTVV.

The rearrangement uses TRBV7-9 and TRBJ2-5; the D gene is possibly TRBD1 (6 bases). Germline assignment: CDR1 SEHNR and CDR2 FQNEAQ (reference sequence). Deletions cut 4 bases from V and 2 bases from J, with 11 bases between. The CDR3 runs to 14 residues. CDR3 region: CASSYPDRQETQYF. The CDR3 DNA reads as TGTGCCAGCAGCTACCCAGACAGGCAAGAGACCCAGTACTTC.

The chain is built from TRBV28 and TRBJ1-2; 7 bases fit TRBD1. This CDR3 has 16 residues. Trimming removed 3 bases from V and 2 bases from J; junction bases left unmatched: 9. Germline-derived CDR1 and CDR2 are MDHEN and SYDVKM. CDR3 coding DNA: TGTGCCAGCAGTTTTTACCCCGGGGGACAGAACTATGGCTACACCTTC. It yields the protein CASSFYPGGQNYGYTF.

The V call is TRBV27, the J call TRBJ1-4; 9 bases match TRBD1. Germline CDR1 MNHEY, CDR2 SMNVEV (reference sequence). The CDR3 runs to 17 residues. Trimming removed 5 bases from V and 7 bases from J; junction bases left unmatched: 14. The CDR3 coding sequence is TGTGCCAGCAGTCTAAGAACCCCGGGACAGGGATTTGAAAAACTGTTTTTT. This encodes CASSLRTPGQGFEKLFF.

The chain uses TRBV7-2 and TRBJ1-4; 9 bases fit TRBD1. Trimming removed 4 bases from V and 4 bases from J; junction bases left unmatched: 1. The CDR3 is 14 amino acids. Germline CDR1 reads SGHTA; CDR2 reads FQGNSA. The CDR3 region is CASSSDRGNEKLFF. In nucleotides, the CDR3 is TGTGCCAGCAGCTCGGACAGGGGTAATGAAAAACTGTTTTTT.

In this sample, this clone turned up a few times. This chain joins TRBV27 and TRBJ1-6; the match to TRBD1 covers 10 bases. Germline V lookup: CDR1 MNHEY, CDR2 SMNVEV (reference sequence). The CDR3 covers 17 residues. V shed 5 bases and J 10 bases; nucleotides not matched to a gene: 14. CDR3 residues: CASSPIRTGGRGSPLHF. In DNA, the CDR3 is TGTGCCAGCAGTCCGATTCGGACAGGGGGTAGGGGATCACCCCTCCACTTT.

The chain carries TRBV14 and TRBJ2-7; 8 bases align to TRBD1. J lost 0 bases, V lost 0 bases, and 1 base had no gene match. This CDR3 comprises 15 residues. The V gene's germline CDR1 is SGHDN and CDR2 FVKESK. The CDR3 loop reads CASSQEDRVSYEQYF. CDR3 coding DNA: TGTGCCAGCAGCCAAGAGGACAGGGTCTCCTACGAGCAGTACTTC.

The V call is TRBV6-1, the J call TRBJ2-7; no firm D call. The CDR3 is 15 residues long. The V end was cut by 0 bases, the J end by 0 bases, with 9 bases between. The germline V gene encodes CDR1 MNHNS and CDR2 SASEGT. The CDR3 is CASSEALTSSYEQYF. The DNA for the CDR3 is TGTGCCAGCAGTGAAGCACTCACGAGCTCCTACGAGCAGTACTTC.

The chain is built from TRBV13 and TRBJ2-7; 9 bases fit TRBD2. CDR1 and CDR2 from the germline V gene are PRHDT and FYEKMQ (reference sequence). This CDR3 is built from 17 residues. Trimming at V came to 5 bases and at J to 1 base, leaving 12 bases not matched to a gene. The CDR3 loop is CASSPGLAEGGSYEQYF. The CDR3, as DNA: TGTGCCAGCAGCCCGGGACTAGCAGAAGGAGGTTCCTACGAGCAGTACTTC.

V and J are TRBV19 and TRBJ2-7; no clear D. From germline, CDR1 is LNHDA and CDR2 SQIVND (reference sequence). V was trimmed by 2 bases and J by 3 bases, leaving 11 bases between them. The CDR3 runs 14 residues. This chain's CDR3 is CASSIRVGSYEQYF. The CDR3 nucleotides are TGTGCCAGTAGTATAAGGGTCGGCAGCTACGAGCAGTACTTC.

This clone came up a few times. The V and J genes are TRBV9 and TRBJ1-1, with D possibly matching TRBD1 (5 bases). CDR1 SGDLS and CDR2 YYNGEE come from the germline V gene. V dropped 4 bases and J dropped 3 bases, with 16 bases sitting between them. This CDR3 spans 15 amino acids. DNA for the CDR3: TGTGCCAGCAGCTTCTCAGGGAGGGAGGACACTGAAGCTTTCTTT. Translated, it gives CASSFSGREDTEAFF.

The chain employs TRBV7-9 and TRBJ1-3, with a tentative D call TRBD1 (6 bases). The CDR3 covers 15 residues. V dropped 5 bases and J dropped 3 bases, with 14 bases sitting between them. Germline CDR1 SEHNR, CDR2 FQNEAQ (reference sequence). The CDR3 bases are TGTGCCAGCAGCCCTAAGCACAGGGTTGGAAACACCATATATTTT. Translated, it gives CASSPKHRVGNTIYF.

The chain employs TRBV3-1 (or the pseudogene TRBV3-2) and TRBJ2-7; D not certain. The CDR3 is 12 amino acids. Germline V lookup: CDR1 LGHDT, CDR2 YNNKEL (reference sequence). The ends were cut back, 4 bases at V and 4 bases at J, with 8 bases in the middle. This CDR3 reads CASSLSHYEQYF. The CDR3 coding sequence is TGTGCCAGCAGCCTCTCACATTACGAGCAGTACTTC.

The rearrangement uses TRBV5-5 and TRBJ1-5, with D perhaps matching TRBD1 (5 bases). V was shortened by 0 bases and J by 8 bases, with 15 bases between the two germline ends. The CDR3 covers 15 residues. The germline gives CDR1 SGHKS, CDR2 YYEKEE (reference sequence). The CDR3 is CASSLEGDSGEPQHF. DNA for the CDR3: TGTGCCAGCAGCTTGGAAGGGGACTCTGGGGAGCCCCAGCATTTT.

This chain connects TRBV5-6 to TRBJ1-5; D may be TRBD1 (5 bases). Trimming took 4 bases from V and 1 from J, leaving 12 bases between them. The CDR3 is 15 residues long. Per germline, CDR1 SGHDT and CDR2 YYEEEE. The CDR3 loop reads CASSRGTSSNQPQHF. The CDR3, as DNA: TGTGCCAGCAGCCGAGGGACGTCGAGCAATCAGCCCCAGCATTTT.

The chain recombines TRBV7-9 with TRBJ2-7; D not resolved. V dropped 1 base and J dropped 0 bases, with 10 bases sitting between them. There are 15 residues in the CDR3. In germline, CDR1 is SEHNR, CDR2 FQNEAQ (reference sequence). The CDR3 DNA follows: TGTGCCAGCAGCTTAGGGTCGGCAGTCTCCTACGAGCAGTACTTC. Translated, it gives CASSLGSAVSYEQYF.